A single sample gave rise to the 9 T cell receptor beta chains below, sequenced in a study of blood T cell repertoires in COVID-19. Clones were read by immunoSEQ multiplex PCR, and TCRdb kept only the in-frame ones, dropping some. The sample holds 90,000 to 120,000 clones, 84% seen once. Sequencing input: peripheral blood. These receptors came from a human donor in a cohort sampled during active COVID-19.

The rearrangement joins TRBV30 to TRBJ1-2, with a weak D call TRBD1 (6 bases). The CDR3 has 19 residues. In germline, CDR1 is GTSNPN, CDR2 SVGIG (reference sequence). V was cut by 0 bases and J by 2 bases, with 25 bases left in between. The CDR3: CAWSVLGGRSLEHNYGYTF. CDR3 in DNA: TGTGCCTGGAGTGTACTTGGGGGCCGTTCCTTGGAACACAACTATGGCTACACCTTC.

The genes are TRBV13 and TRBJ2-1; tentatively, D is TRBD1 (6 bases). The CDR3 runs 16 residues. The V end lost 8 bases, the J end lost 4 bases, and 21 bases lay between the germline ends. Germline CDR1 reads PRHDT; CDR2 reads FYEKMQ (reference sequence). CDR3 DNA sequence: TGTGCCAGCGGATCCAACAGGGCGGGTTCATACAATGAGCAGTTCTTC. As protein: CASGSNRAGSYNEQFF. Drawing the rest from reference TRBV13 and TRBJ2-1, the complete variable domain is AAGVIQSPRHLIKEKRETATLKCYPIPRHDTVYWYQQGPGQDPQFLISFYEKMQSDKGSIPDRFSAQQFSDYHSELNMSSLELGDSALYFCASGSNRAGSYNEQFFGPGTRLTVL.

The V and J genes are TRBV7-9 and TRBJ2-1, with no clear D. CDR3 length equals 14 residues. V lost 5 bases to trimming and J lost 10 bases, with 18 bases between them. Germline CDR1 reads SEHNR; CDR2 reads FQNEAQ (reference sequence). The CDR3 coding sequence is TGTGCCAGCAGCCGAAACTTATCGGGTGGGGAGCAGTTCTTC. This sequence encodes CASSRNLSGGEQFF.

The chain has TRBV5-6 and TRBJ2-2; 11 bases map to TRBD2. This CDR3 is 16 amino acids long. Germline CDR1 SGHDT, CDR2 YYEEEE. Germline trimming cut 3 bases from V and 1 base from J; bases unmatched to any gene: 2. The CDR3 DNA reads TGTGCCAGCAGCTCCGGACTAGCGGGGAACACCGGGGAGCTGTTTTTT. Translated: CASSSGLAGNTGELFF.

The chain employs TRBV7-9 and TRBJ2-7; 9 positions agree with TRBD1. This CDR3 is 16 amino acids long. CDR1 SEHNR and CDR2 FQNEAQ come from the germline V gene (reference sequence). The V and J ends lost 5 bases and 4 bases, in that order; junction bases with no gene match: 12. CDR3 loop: CASSTTETDRGYEQYV. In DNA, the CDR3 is TGTGCCAGCAGCACTACAGAAACGGACAGGGGTTACGAGCAGTACGTC.

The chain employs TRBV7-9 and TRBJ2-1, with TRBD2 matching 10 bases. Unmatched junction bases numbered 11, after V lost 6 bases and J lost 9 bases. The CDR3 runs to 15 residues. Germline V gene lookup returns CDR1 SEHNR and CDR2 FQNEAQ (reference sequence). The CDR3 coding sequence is TGTGCCAGCAGTCAGCTGGCTAGCGGGAGCGGTGAGCAGTTCTTC. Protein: CASSQLASGSGEQFF.

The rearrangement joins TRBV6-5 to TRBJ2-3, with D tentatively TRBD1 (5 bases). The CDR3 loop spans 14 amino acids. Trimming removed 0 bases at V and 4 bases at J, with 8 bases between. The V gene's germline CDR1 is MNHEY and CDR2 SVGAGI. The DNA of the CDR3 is TGTGCCAGCAGTTACTCGCCAGGGTCAGATACGCAGTATTTT. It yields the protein CASSYSPGSDTQYF.

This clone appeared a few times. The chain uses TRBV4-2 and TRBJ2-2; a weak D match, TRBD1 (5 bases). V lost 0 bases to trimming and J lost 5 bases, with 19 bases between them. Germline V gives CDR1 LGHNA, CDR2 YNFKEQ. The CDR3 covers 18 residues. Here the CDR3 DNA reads TGTGCCAGCAGCCAAGATCGCCTTGTGGGGCTAAGGACCGGGGAGCTGTTTTTT. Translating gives CASSQDRLVGLRTGELFF.

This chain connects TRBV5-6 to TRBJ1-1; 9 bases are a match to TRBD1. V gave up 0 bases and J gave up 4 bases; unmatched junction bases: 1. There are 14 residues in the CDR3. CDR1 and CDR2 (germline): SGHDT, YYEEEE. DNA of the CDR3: TGTGCCAGCAGCTTGGGACAGGGGGGCACTGAAGCTTTCTTT. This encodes CASSLGQGGTEAFF.